This T cell receptor beta chain was captured by sequencing in a study of blood T cell repertoires in COVID-19. Whole-study context: The samples span acute and convalescent COVID-19 from the United States, Italy and Spain. From T cells, B-cell-depleted T cells, or PBMCs came the material, which was cDNA or gDNA.

V dropped 6 bases and J dropped 0 bases, with 15 bases sitting between them. The germline CDR1 and CDR2 sequences are MNHGY and SAAAGT. This CDR3 has 15 residues. Authors' data handling: Amplification of reference gene primers provided the estimated nucleated cell counts. The assay was immunoSEQ multiplex PCR, and TCRdb's table has in-frame clones only and misses some. That table gives V, J and clone size, and the DNA gave D and trimming. This table has 150,000 to 200,000 clones, roughly 86% appearing once. V gene TRBV6-8 combines with J gene TRBJ2-7, with D possibly being TRBD1 (6 bases). The sequence came from a woman in her fifties or sixties with acute or convalescent COVID-19. The sequenced sample was peripheral blood. Written as DNA, the CDR3 is TGTGCCAGCAGCCTCACAGGGATAAGCTCCTACGAGCAGTACTTC. As protein: CASSLTGISSYEQYF.